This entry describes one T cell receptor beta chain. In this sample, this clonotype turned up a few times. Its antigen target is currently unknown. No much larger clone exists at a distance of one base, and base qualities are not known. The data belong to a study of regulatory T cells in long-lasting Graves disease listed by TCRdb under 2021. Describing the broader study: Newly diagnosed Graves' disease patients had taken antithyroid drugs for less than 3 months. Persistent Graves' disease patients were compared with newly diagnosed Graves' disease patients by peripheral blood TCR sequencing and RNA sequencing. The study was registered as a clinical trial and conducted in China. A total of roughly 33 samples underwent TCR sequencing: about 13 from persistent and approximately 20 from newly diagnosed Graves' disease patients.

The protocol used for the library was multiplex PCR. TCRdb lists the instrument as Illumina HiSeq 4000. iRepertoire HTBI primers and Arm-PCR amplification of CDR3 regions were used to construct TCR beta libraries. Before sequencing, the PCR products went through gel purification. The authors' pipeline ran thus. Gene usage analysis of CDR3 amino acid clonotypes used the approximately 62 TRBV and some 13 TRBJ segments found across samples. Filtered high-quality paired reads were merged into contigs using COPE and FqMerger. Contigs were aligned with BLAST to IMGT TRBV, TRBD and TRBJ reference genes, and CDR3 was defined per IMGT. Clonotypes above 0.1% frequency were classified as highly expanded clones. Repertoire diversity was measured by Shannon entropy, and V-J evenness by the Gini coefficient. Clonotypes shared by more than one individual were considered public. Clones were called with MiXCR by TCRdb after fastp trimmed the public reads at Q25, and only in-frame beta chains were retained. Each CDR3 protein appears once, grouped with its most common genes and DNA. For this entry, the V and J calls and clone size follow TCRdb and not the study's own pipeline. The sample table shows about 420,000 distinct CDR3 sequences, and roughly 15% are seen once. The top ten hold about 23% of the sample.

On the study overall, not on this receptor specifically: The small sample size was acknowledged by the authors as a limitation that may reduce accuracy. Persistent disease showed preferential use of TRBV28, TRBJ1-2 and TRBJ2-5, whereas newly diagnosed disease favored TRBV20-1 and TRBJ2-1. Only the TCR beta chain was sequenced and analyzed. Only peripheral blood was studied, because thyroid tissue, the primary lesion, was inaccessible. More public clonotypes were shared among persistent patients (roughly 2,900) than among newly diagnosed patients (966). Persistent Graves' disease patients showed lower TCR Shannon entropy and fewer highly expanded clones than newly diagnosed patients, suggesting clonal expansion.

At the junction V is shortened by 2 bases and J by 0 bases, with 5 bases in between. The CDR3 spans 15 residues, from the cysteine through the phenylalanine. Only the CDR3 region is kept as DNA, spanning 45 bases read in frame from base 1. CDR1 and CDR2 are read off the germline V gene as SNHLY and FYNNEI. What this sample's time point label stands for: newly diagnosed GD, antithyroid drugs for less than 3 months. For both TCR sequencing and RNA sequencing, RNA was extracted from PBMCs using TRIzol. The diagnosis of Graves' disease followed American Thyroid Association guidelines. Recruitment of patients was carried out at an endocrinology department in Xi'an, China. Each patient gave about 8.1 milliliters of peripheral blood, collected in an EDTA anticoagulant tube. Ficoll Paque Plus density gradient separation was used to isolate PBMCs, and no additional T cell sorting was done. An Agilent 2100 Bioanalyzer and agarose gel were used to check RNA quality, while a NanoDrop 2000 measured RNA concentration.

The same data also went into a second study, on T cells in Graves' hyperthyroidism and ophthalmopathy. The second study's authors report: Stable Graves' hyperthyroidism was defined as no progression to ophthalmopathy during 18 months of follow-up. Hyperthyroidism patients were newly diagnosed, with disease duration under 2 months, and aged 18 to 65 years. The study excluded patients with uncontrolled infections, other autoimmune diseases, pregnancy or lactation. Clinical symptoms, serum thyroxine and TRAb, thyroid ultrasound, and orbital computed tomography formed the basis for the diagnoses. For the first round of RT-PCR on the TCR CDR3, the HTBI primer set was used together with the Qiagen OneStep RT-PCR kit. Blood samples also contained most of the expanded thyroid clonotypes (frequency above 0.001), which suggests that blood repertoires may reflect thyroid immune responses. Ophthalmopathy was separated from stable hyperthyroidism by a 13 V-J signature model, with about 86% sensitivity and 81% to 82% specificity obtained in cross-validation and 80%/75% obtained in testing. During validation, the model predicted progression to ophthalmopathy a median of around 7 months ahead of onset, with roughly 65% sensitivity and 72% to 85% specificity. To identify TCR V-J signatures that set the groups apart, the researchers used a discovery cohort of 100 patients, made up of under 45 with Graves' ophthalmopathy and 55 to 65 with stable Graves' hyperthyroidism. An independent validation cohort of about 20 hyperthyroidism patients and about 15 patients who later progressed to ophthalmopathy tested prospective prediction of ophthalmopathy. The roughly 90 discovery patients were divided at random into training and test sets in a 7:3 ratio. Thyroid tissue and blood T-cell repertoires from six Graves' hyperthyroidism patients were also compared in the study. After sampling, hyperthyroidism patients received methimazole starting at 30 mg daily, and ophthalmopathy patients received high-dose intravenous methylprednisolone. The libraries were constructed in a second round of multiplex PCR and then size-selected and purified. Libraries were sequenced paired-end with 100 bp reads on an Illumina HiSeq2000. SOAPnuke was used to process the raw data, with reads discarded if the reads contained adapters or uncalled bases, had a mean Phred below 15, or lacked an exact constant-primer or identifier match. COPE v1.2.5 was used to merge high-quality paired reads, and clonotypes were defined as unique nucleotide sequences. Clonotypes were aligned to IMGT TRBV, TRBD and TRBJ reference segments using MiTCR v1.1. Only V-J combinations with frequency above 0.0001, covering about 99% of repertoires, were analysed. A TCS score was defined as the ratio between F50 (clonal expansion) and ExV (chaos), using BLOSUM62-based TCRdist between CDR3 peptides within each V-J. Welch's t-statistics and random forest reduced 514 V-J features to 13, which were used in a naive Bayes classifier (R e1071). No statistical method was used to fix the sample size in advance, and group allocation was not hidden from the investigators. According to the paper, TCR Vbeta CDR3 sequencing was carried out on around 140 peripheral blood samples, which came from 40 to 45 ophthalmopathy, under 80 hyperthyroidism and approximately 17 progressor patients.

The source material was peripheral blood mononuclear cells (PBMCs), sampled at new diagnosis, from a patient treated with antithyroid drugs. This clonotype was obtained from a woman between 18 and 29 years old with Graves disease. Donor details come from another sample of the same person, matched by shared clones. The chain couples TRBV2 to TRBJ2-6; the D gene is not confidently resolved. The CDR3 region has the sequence CASSETFSGANVLTF. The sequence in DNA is TGTGCCAGCAGTGAAACCTTCTCTGGGGCCAACGTCCTGACTTTC.